Listed here are 32 T cell receptor beta chains from one sample, sequenced in a study of Ad26.COV2.S vaccination and SARS-CoV-2 variants. Treatment specified: some 20 received Ad26.COV2.S at low or high dose, single or two shots; several received placebo; per-sample allocation not given. Specimens were obtained on day 63 following the first vaccine or placebo injection. Produced via immunoSEQ multiplex PCR; TCRdb's table is partial and in-frame only. The sample holds about 350,000 clones, around 84% seen once. The sequenced sample was peripheral blood, obtained in a trial of Ad26.COV2.S vaccine versus placebo. These receptors were collected from a person aged 18-65 years who received the Ad26.COV2.S COVID-19 vaccine or a placebo.

The chain recombines TRBV7-7 with TRBJ2-5, with 8 bases identical to TRBD2. The V gene end was trimmed by 5 bases and the J gene end by 3 bases; junction bases not matched to a gene: 11. Per the germline V gene, CDR1 is SSHAT and CDR2 is FNYEAQ (reference sequence). The CDR3 length is 16 residues. The CDR3 loop is CASSGVAGRGEETQYF. For the CDR3, the DNA is TGTGCCAGCAGCGGGGTAGCGGGGAGAGGAGAAGAGACCCAGTACTTC.

V and J are TRBV29-1 and TRBJ1-4; no clear D gene. Germline CDR1 reads SQVTM; CDR2 reads ANQGSEA. The CDR3 spans 13 residues. V lost 7 bases and J lost 0, with 9 bases in between. In DNA, the CDR3 is TGCAGCGCTGTACAAGCAACTAATGAAAAACTGTTTTTT. Translating gives CSAVQATNEKLFF.

V is TRBV3-1 (or the pseudogene TRBV3-2) and J is TRBJ2-7; maybe TRBD2 (5 bases). Trimming removed 4 bases at V and 4 bases at J, with 11 bases between. Germline CDR1 and CDR2: LGHDT and YNNKEL (reference sequence). This CDR3 is 13 amino acids long. CDR3 sequence (DNA): TGTGCCAGCAGCCGAAACGGGGTTTACGAGCAGTACTTC. This codes for CASSRNGVYEQYF.

This chain uses TRBV7-9 with TRBJ2-1, with TRBD1 matching over 11 bases. V was pared by 5 bases and J by 6 bases, with 9 bases of the junction left unmatched. This CDR3 has 16 residues. The V gene's germline CDR1 is SEHNR and CDR2 FQNEAQ (reference sequence). CDR3 sequence: CASSPGDRGFGNEQFF. The DNA for the CDR3 is TGTGCCAGCAGCCCCGGGGACAGGGGGTTTGGCAATGAGCAGTTCTTC.

This chain links TRBV9 with TRBJ1-2, with a weak D call TRBD1 (5 bases). CDR3 size: 16 residues. CDR1 and CDR2 (germline): SGDLS, YYNGEE. Trimming took off 3 bases at V and 4 bases at J, with 19 bases between the two ends. CDR3: CASSGYQGAGIYGYTF. CDR3 nucleotide sequence: TGTGCCAGCAGCGGATATCAAGGGGCGGGGATCTATGGCTACACCTTC.

The rearrangement joins TRBV7-2 to TRBJ2-5; the D gene is possibly TRBD2 (5 bases). CDR1 SGHTA and CDR2 FQGNSA come from the germline V gene. The CDR3 contains 14 residues. V gave up 5 bases and J gave up 1 base, with 11 bases separating them. CDR3 DNA sequence: TGTGCCAGCAGCATCGCGGGCCTCCAAGAGACCCAGTACTTC. It translates to CASSIAGLQETQYF.

The chain links TRBV6-2 or TRBV6-3 to TRBJ1-5; D ambiguous. CDR1 and CDR2 (germline): MNHEY, SVGEGT. V lost 1 base and J lost 7, with 5 bases in between. The CDR3 sequence is 12 residues long. The CDR3 DNA is TGTGCCAGCAGTTACTTCCTGCAGCCCCAGCATTTT. Translating it yields CASSYFLQPQHF.

The CDR3 nucleotides read TGTGCCACCAGCAGGGACAGCGTGCAGGCAGATACGCAGTATTTT. This gives the protein CATSRDSVQADTQYF. This rearrangement joins TRBV15 to TRBJ2-3, with D possibly being TRBD1 (6 bases). The ends were cut back, 3 bases at V and 4 bases at J, with 14 bases in the middle. Germline V gives CDR1 LNHNV, CDR2 YYDKDF (reference sequence). The CDR3 is made up of 15 amino acids.

This clone was counted once. The chain carries TRBV7-2 and TRBJ2-1; D not certain. CDR3 length: 15 amino acids. V lost 3 bases and J lost 5, with 14 bases in between. Germline values: CDR1 SGHTA, CDR2 FQGNSA. The CDR3 coding sequence is TGTGCCAGCAGCTTCTACGCGGCGGCGGACAATGAGCAGTTCTTC. Translating gives CASSFYAAADNEQFF.

This clone was picked up a small number of times. The chain couples TRBV4-1 to TRBJ1-2; the match to TRBD1 covers 7 bases. Germline V gene data show CDR1 as MGHRA and CDR2 as YSYEKL. CDR3 size: 16 residues. Trimming cost V 4 bases and J 0 bases; bases outside gene matches: 8. The CDR3 nucleotides are TGCGCCAGCAGCCTAGGACAGGACCTAACTAACTATGGCTACACCTTC. It is translated as CASSLGQDLTNYGYTF.

The rearrangement joins TRBV7-2 to TRBJ2-7, with no clear D. This CDR3 contains 12 residues. V lost 5 bases and J lost 6, with 11 bases in between. Germline V lookup: CDR1 SGHTA, CDR2 FQGNSA. The CDR3 region is CASSPRLAEQYF. The CDR3 nucleotides read TGTGCCAGCAGCCCCCGTCTGGCCGAGCAGTACTTC.

The genes are TRBV7-9 and TRBJ1-5; a weak D match, TRBD1 (6 bases). The CDR3 is made up of 14 amino acids. Trimming shortened V by 7 bases and J by 0 bases, and 10 bases separated the two germline ends. The germline gives CDR1 SEHNR, CDR2 FQNEAQ (reference sequence). Here the CDR3 reads CASTWTDSNQPQHF. The CDR3 DNA reads as TGTGCCAGCACCTGGACAGATAGCAATCAGCCCCAGCATTTT.

The chain carries TRBV27 and TRBJ2-5; TRBD2 matches at 13 bases. The trim removed 6 bases at V and 5 bases at J, leaving 6 bases unmatched. Germline V lookup: CDR1 MNHEY, CDR2 SMNVEV (reference sequence). The CDR3 is 15 amino acids. Written as DNA, the CDR3 is TGTGCCAGCAGCCGGACTAGCGGGAGTTGGGAGACCCAGTACTTC. It encodes CASSRTSGSWETQYF.

The chain employs TRBV5-4 and TRBJ1-1, with D tentatively TRBD1 (6 bases). The CDR3 consists of 13 residues. The V gene's germline CDR1 is SGHNT and CDR2 YYREEE (reference sequence). Trimming stripped 4 bases from V and 7 bases from J, with 14 bases between. The CDR3 region has the DNA TGTGCCAGCAGCGTGGAGGGGGGGGATGAAGCTTTCTTT. This encodes CASSVEGGDEAFF.

CDR3 in DNA: TGTGCCAGTAGTACCCCGACAGGGAAGGACACCGGGGAGCTGTTTTTT. Its protein product is CASSTPTGKDTGELFF. This chain joins TRBV19 and TRBJ2-2; 7 positions agree with TRBD1. The CDR3 contains 16 residues. Losses at the gene ends were 4 bases for V and 3 bases for J; bases not matched to a gene: 8. From germline, CDR1 is LNHDA and CDR2 SQIVND (reference sequence).

This rearrangement joins TRBV18 to TRBJ2-6, with a possible D match to TRBD1 (5 bases). Germline V lookup: CDR1 KGHSH, CDR2 LQKENI. V dropped 4 bases and J dropped 3 bases, with 10 bases sitting between them. The CDR3 has 15 residues. CDR3 DNA sequence: TGTGCCAGCTCACTAGGGGATGGTGGGGCCAACGTCCTGACTTTC. It codes for CASSLGDGGANVLTF.

Worth noting for this clone: At the DNA level, this CDR3 is encoded by other sequences in the same sample as well. The genes are TRBV10-3 and TRBJ2-1; 8 bases are shared with TRBD2. Germline CDR1 and CDR2: ENHRY and SYGVKD. The CDR3 is made up of 15 amino acids. J lost 0 bases, V lost 3 bases, and 1 base had no gene match. In nucleotides, the CDR3 is TGTGCCATCAGTGAACGGGAGGGCTCCTACAATGAGCAGTTCTTC. Amino acids: CAISEREGSYNEQFF.

The rearrangement joins TRBV28 to TRBJ2-2; 9 nucleotides agree with TRBD2. The CDR3 length is 15 residues. Germline CDR1 is MDHEN and CDR2 is SYDVKM. The J segment lost 1 base and the V segment lost 5 bases, leaving 2 bases of the junction unmatched. Here the CDR3 DNA reads TGTGCCAGCAGTAAGACTAGCGGGAACACCGGGGAGCTGTTTTTT. Residues: CASSKTSGNTGELFF. The variable domain in full, completed from reference TRBV28 and TRBJ2-2, reads DVKVTQSSRYLVKRTGEKVFLECVQDMDHENMFWYRQDPGLGLRLIYFSYDVKMKEKGDIPEGYSVSREKKERFSLILESASTNQTSMYLCASSKTSGNTGELFFGEGSRLTVL.

This clone was detected only once. A junction end diverges from the germline sequence, so it may reflect a read error. DNA for the CDR3: TGTGCTAGCAGCTCTCATGACAAAGCTCCCCACAATGAGCAGTTCTTC. This sequence encodes CASSSHDKAPHNEQFF. The V call is TRBV7-7, the J call TRBJ2-1; D remains unclear. Germline assignment: CDR1 SSHAT and CDR2 FNYEAQ (reference sequence). There are 16 residues in the CDR3.

The chain links TRBV5-1 to TRBJ2-3; 7 positions match TRBD2. The CDR3 is 16 residues long. The germline V gene has CDR1 SGHRS and CDR2 YFSETQ. V was clipped by 1 base and J by 1 base; unmatched bases: 6. CDR3 coding DNA: TGCGCCAGCAGCTTGACACCCCTAGCGGGCACAGATACGCAGTATTTT. Amino acid sequence: CASSLTPLAGTDTQYF.

The rearrangement joins TRBV9 to TRBJ1-1, with a possible D match to TRBD1 (6 bases). This CDR3 spans 16 amino acids. Trimming took 4 bases from V and 4 from J, leaving 20 bases between them. Germline V gene lookup returns CDR1 SGDLS and CDR2 YYNGEE. The CDR3 loop is CASSPRGGEASTEAFF. CDR3 nucleotide sequence: TGTGCCAGCAGCCCCCGGGGGGGCGAGGCCTCCACTGAAGCTTTCTTT.

This chain joins TRBV10-3 and TRBJ1-5; TRBD1 agrees at 7 bases. CDR1 ENHRY and CDR2 SYGVKD come from the germline V gene. With 0 bases clipped from V and 3 bases from J, the junction kept 8 bases outside the gene matches. CDR3 length: 17 residues. The CDR3 sequence: CAISESILRGPNQPQHF. In DNA, the CDR3 is TGTGCCATCAGTGAGTCGATATTGAGGGGGCCCAATCAGCCCCAGCATTTT.

This clone was observed once. The rearrangement links TRBV6-5 to TRBJ1-6, with TRBD1 matching 9 bases. Looked up from germline, CDR1 is MNHEY and CDR2 is SVGAGI. This CDR3 is 16 amino acids long. Unmatched junction bases numbered 5, after V lost 2 bases and J lost 6 bases. The DNA for the CDR3 is TGTGCCAGCAGTTACCTCCCGACAGGGGGTAATTCACCCCTCCACTTT. It codes for CASSYLPTGGNSPLHF.

The V and J genes are TRBV6-5 and TRBJ2-7; D call uncertain. V dropped 5 bases and J dropped 2 bases, with 16 bases sitting between them. Germline-derived CDR1 and CDR2 are MNHEY and SVGAGI. The CDR3 is 15 amino acids. The CDR3 region is CASSLNLFGPYEQYF. The CDR3 DNA reads as TGTGCCAGCAGTCTAAACCTGTTTGGCCCCTACGAGCAGTACTTC.

The chain carries TRBV28 and TRBJ2-5; TRBD1 agrees at 7 bases. The CDR3 contains 15 residues. J was trimmed by 2 bases and V by 2 bases; bases with no gene match: 5. The germline V gene has CDR1 MDHEN and CDR2 SYDVKM. Written as DNA, the CDR3 is TGTGCCAGCAGTTTACTGACAGGGAATCAAGAGACCCAGTACTTC. Translation gives CASSLLTGNQETQYF.

This sequence joins TRBV28 and TRBJ2-2; 14 bases match TRBD2. V lost 6 bases, J lost 6 bases, and 15 bases stayed unmatched. Germline V gene lookup returns CDR1 MDHEN and CDR2 SYDVKM. This CDR3 has 19 amino acids. CDR3 DNA: TGTGCCAGCAGCACCACCGTAGAGACTAGCGGGAGGGCCCCCGGGGAGCTGTTTTTT. Protein product: CASSTTVETSGRAPGELFF.

The chain carries TRBV7-9 and TRBJ2-7, with 7 nucleotides matching TRBD1. CDR3 length: 15 amino acids. After removal of 2 bases from V and 2 bases from J, the junction contained 6 bases not matched to a gene. Germline CDR1 and CDR2: SEHNR and FQNEAQ (reference sequence). In DNA, the CDR3 is TGTGCCAGCAGCTTATTTGGGCAGGGGGCCTACGAGCAGTACTTC. Translating it yields CASSLFGQGAYEQYF.

This clone came up a few times. DNA of the CDR3: TGTGCCAGCAGCAACAGCCATAATGAAAAACTGTTTTTT. Translating it yields CASSNSHNEKLFF. V is TRBV12-3 or TRBV12-4 and J is TRBJ1-4, with D hard to call. CDR3 size: 13 residues. Trimming removed 6 bases from V and 4 bases from J, with 9 bases in between.

About this clone itself: The sample carries other DNA sequences with the same CDR3. This chain connects TRBV9 to TRBJ1-2; the D is unclear. Trimming cost V 0 bases and J 4 bases, with 10 bases left between them. CDR1 is SGDLS, CDR2 YYNGEE, per germline. The CDR3 has 14 amino acids. The CDR3 nucleotides read TGTGCCAGCAGCGTAGCTAGGGAGTCCTATGGCTACACCTTC. Translated: CASSVARESYGYTF. The full variable domain, with the rest looked up from reference TRBV9 and TRBJ1-2, is DSGVTQTPKHLITATGQRVTLRCSPRSGDLSVYWYQQSLDQGLQFLIQYYNGEERAKGNILERFSAQQFPDLHSELNLSSLELGDSALYFCASSVARESYGYTFGSGTRLTVV.

The J gene is TRBJ1-1, the V gene TRBV10-3; D is unclear. The CDR3 contains 14 residues. Between the trimmed V and J ends, which lost 6 bases and 4 bases, there was a span of 15 bases. From germline, CDR1 is ENHRY and CDR2 SYGVKD. CDR3 DNA: TGTGCCATCAGCTCCGCGAGGGCGGGCACTGAAGCTTTCTTT. Amino acids: CAISSARAGTEAFF.

About this clone: The junction departs from the called germline gene at one end, perhaps through a read error. V is TRBV7-8 and J is TRBJ2-7; TRBD2 agrees at 9 bases. This CDR3 region has 12 residues. The V gene's germline CDR1 is SGHVS and CDR2 FQNEAQ. The CDR3 is CASSRDGTSSLF. CDR3 nucleotides: TGTGCCAGCAGCCGCGATGGGACTAGCTCCCTCTTC.

The chain has TRBV5-4 and TRBJ1-6, with no clear D. V was cut by 0 bases and J by 10 bases, with 11 bases left in between. Germline-derived CDR1 and CDR2 are SGHNT and YYREEE (reference sequence). The CDR3 has 14 amino acids. CDR3 loop: CASSLALGLSPLHF. The CDR3 DNA follows: TGTGCCAGCAGCTTGGCGCTGGGTTTGTCACCCCTCCACTTT.